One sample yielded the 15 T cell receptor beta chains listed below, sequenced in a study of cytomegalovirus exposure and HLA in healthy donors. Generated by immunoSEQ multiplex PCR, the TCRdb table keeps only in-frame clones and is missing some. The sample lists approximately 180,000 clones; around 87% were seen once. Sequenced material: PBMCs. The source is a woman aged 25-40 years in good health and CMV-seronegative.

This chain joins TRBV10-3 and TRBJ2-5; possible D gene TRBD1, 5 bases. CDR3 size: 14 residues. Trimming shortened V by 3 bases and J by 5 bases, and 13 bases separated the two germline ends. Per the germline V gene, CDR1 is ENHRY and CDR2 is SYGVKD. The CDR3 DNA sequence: TGTGCCATCAGTGATACAGGAGTTGGGGAGACCCAGTACTTC. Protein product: CAISDTGVGETQYF.

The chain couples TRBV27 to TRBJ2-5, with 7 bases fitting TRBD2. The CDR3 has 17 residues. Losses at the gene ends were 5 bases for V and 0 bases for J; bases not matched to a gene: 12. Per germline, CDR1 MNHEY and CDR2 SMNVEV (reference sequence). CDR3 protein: CASSARDSGRYQETQYF. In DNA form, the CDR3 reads TGTGCCAGCAGTGCGAGGGATAGCGGGCGGTACCAAGAGACCCAGTACTTC.

The CDR3 is CAIRGQVPGMNTEAFF. CDR3 nucleotide sequence: TGTGCCATCAGGGGACAGGTCCCTGGGATGAACACTGAAGCTTTCTTT. This sequence joins TRBV10-3 and TRBJ1-1; 8 bases are a match to TRBD1. The CDR3 length is 16 residues. CDR1 and CDR2 from the germline V gene are ENHRY and SYGVKD. V lost 6 bases to trimming and J lost 0 bases; unmatched junction nucleotides: 9.

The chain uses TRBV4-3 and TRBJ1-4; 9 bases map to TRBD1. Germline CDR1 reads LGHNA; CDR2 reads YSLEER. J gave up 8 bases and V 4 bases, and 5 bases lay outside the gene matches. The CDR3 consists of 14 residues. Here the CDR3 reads CASSPDRGGEKLFF. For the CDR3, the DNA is TGCGCCAGCAGCCCGGACAGGGGAGGGGAAAAACTGTTTTTT.

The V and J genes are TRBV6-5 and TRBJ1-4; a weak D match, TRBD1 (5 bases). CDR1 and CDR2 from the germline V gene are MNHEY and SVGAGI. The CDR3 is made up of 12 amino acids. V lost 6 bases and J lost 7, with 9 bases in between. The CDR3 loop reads CASSTGPEKLFF. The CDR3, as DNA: TGTGCCAGCAGCACAGGTCCTGAAAAACTGTTTTTT.

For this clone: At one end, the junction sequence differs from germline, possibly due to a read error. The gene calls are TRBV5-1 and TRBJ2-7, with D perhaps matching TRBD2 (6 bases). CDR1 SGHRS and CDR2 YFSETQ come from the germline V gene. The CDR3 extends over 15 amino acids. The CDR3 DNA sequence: TGCGCCAGCAGATGGGGCGGGGAACCCTCCCACGAGCAGTACTTC. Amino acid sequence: CASRWGGEPSHEQYF.

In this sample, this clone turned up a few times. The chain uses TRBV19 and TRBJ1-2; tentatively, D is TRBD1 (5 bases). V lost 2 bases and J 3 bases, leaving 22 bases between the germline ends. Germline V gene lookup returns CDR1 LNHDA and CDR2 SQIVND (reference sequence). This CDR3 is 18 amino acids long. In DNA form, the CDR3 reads TGTGCCAGTAGTATAATTCAGGGCTTGTCAGTCCTACACTATGGCTACACCTTC. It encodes CASSIIQGLSVLHYGYTF. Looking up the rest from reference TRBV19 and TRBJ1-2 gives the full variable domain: DGGITQSPKYLFRKEGQNVTLSCEQNLNHDAMYWYRQDPGQGLRLIYYSQIVNDFQKGDIAEGYSVSREKKESFPLTVTSAQKNPTAFYLCASSIIQGLSVLHYGYTFGSGTRLTVV.

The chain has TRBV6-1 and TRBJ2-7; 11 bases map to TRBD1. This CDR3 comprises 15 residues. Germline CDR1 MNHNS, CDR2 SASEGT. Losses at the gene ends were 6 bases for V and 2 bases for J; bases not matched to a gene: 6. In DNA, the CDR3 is TGTGCCAGCAGAGACGCGGGACAGGGGGCCTACGAGCAGTACTTC. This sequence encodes CASRDAGQGAYEQYF.

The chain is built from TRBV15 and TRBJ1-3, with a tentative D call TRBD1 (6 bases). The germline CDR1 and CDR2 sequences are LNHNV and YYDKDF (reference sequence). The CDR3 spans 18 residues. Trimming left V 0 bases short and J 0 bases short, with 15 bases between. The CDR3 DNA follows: TGTGCCACCAGCAGAGATGGATTAGGACAGTTCTCTGGAAACACCATATATTTT. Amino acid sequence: CATSRDGLGQFSGNTIYF. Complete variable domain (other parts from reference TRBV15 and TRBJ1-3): DAMVIQNPRYQVTQFGKPVTLSCSQTLNHNVMYWYQQKSSQAPKLLFHYYDKDFNNEADTPDNFQSRRPNTSFCFLDIRSPGLGDTAMYLCATSRDGLGQFSGNTIYFGEGSWLTVV.

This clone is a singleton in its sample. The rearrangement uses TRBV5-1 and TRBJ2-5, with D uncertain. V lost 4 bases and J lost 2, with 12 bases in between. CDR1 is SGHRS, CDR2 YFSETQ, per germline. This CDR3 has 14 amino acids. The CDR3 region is CASSPPGSQETQYF. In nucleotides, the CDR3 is TGCGCCAGCAGCCCTCCGGGTTCGCAAGAGACCCAGTACTTC.

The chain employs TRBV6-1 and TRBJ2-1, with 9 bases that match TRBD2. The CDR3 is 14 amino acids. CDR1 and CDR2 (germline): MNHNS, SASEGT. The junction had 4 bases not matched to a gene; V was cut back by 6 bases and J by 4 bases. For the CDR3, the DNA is TGTGCCAGCAGCTTAGCGGGGGCTTACAATGAGCAGTTCTTC. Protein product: CASSLAGAYNEQFF.

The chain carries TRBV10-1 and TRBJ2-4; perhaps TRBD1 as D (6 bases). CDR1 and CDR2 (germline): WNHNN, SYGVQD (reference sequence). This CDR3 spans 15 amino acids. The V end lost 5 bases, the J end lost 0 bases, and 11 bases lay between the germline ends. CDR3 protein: CASSPGVIAKNIQYF. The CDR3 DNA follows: TGCGCCAGCAGTCCAGGGGTAATAGCCAAAAACATTCAGTACTTC.

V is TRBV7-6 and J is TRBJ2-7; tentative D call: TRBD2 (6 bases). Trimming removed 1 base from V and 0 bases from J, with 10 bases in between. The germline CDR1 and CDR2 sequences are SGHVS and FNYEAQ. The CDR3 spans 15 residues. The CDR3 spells CASSLDAGSSYEQYF. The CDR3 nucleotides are TGTGCCAGCAGCTTAGACGCGGGGAGCTCCTACGAGCAGTACTTC.

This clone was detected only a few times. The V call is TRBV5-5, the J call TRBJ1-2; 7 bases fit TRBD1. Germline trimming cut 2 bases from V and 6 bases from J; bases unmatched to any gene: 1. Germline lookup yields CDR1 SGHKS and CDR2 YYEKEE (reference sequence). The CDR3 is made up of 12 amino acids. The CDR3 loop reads CASSFQGDGYTF. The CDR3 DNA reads TGTGCCAGCAGCTTCCAGGGGGATGGCTACACCTTC.

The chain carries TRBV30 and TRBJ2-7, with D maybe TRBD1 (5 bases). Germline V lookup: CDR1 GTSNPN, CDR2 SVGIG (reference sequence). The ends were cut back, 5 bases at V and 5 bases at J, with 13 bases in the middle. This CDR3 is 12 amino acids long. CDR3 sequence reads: CAWAVGPHEQYF. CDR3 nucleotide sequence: TGTGCCTGGGCTGTGGGGCCCCACGAGCAGTACTTC.